The 24 T cell receptor beta chains below were found in one sample sequenced in a study of blood T cell repertoires in COVID-19 (dated by TCRdb to between 2020 and 2021). The protocol used for the library was the immunoSEQ multiplex PCR assay. TCRdb holds this immuneACCESS table with in-frame rearrangements only. Some clones are missing; in checked studies, unresolved V genes explain under half, and the rest has no known cause. The sample data list roughly 240,000 clones, and about 82% of these were observed just once. The top ten clonotypes cover approximately 6% of the sample. The sample comprised peripheral blood. These receptor sequences come from a woman of 80 years or more with COVID-19, enrolled during active disease.

V is TRBV5-8 and J is TRBJ1-5; TRBD1 aligns across 10 bases. The germline V gene has CDR1 SGHTS and CDR2 YDEGEE. The CDR3 spans 15 residues. Trimming took 4 bases from V and 4 from J; bases not matched to a gene: 5. DNA of the CDR3: TGTGCCAGCAGCGGCGACAGGGGGCGGAATCAGCCCCAGCATTTT. It translates to CASSGDRGRNQPQHF.

This clone was picked up one time. The chain joins TRBV5-1 to TRBJ1-4; TRBD1 might be the D (5 bases). The V gene's germline CDR1 is SGHRS and CDR2 YFSETQ. V lost 4 bases and J 7 bases, leaving 14 bases between the germline ends. The CDR3 is made up of 14 amino acids. CDR3 DNA: TGCGCCAGCAGCCCCGGGGGGAAGGGTGAAAAACTGTTTTTT. It codes for CASSPGGKGEKLFF.

This clone appeared a single time. The V call is TRBV7-3, the J call TRBJ1-1; TRBD1 agrees at 9 bases. CDR1 is SGHTA, CDR2 FQGTGA, per germline. The CDR3 is 15 residues long. Unmatched junction bases numbered 2, after V lost 3 bases and J lost 0 bases. CDR3: CASSFGTGLNTEAFF. CDR3 coding DNA: TGTGCCAGCAGCTTCGGGACAGGGTTGAACACTGAAGCTTTCTTT.

The chain joins TRBV10-2 to TRBJ1-2, with 7 positions matching TRBD1. The trim removed 6 bases at V and 1 base at J, leaving 2 bases unmatched. Germline assignment: CDR1 WSHSY and CDR2 SAAADI. The CDR3 has 13 residues. The CDR3 spells CASRRQGNYGYTF. The CDR3 bases are TGCGCCAGCAGAAGACAGGGTAACTATGGCTACACCTTC.

The V and J genes are TRBV28 and TRBJ1-3; the D gene is possibly TRBD1 (6 bases). Trimming left V 5 bases short and J 4 bases short, with 21 bases between. CDR1 MDHEN and CDR2 SYDVKM come from the germline V gene. This CDR3 is 17 amino acids long. The CDR3 region has the DNA TGTGCCAGCAGTCTGCCCGCGGCAGGGGCGAAAGGAAACACCATATATTTT. Translated, it gives CASSLPAAGAKGNTIYF.

This clone was counted once. This chain joins TRBV9 and TRBJ1-1; the D gene is possibly TRBD1 (6 bases). Per the germline V gene, CDR1 is SGDLS and CDR2 is YYNGEE. The CDR3 length is 11 residues. The ends were cut back, 9 bases at V and 5 bases at J, with 11 bases in the middle. The CDR3 DNA is TGTGCCACCACGAGGGGGACTGAAGCTTTCTTT. Amino acid sequence: CATTRGTEAFF. The whole variable domain, remainder taken from reference TRBV9 and TRBJ1-1, is DSGVTQTPKHLITATGQRVTLRCSPRSGDLSVYWYQQSLDQGLQFLIQYYNGEERAKGNILERFSAQQFPDLHSELNLSSLELGDSALYFCATTRGTEAFFGQGTRLTVV.

The genes are TRBV18 and TRBJ2-5; 8 nucleotides agree with TRBD1. Germline trimming cut 0 bases from V and 4 bases from J; bases unmatched to any gene: 4. The CDR3 has 15 amino acids. Germline V CDR1 and CDR2: KGHSH, LQKENI. Here the CDR3 reads CASSPPGTGGETQYF. CDR3 nucleotides: TGTGCCAGCTCACCACCGGGGACAGGCGGAGAGACCCAGTACTTC. The complete variable domain, with remaining parts taken from reference TRBV18 and TRBJ2-5, reads NAGVMQNPRHLVRRRGQEARLRCSPMKGHSHVYWYRQLPEEGLKFMVYLQKENIIDESGMPKERFSAEFPKEGPSILRIQQVVRGDSAAYFCASSPPGTGGETQYFGPGTRLLVL.

The sample holds a few counts of this clone. The CDR3 nucleotides are TGTGCCAGCAGTCCATTGGGACAGGGCAGGAGCGAGCAGTACGTC. Residues: CASSPLGQGRSEQYV. The chain is built from TRBV2 and TRBJ2-7; TRBD1 matches 9 bases. Trimming cost V 5 bases and J 6 bases; bases outside gene matches: 11. The CDR3 runs to 15 residues. Germline CDR1 is SNHLY and CDR2 is FYNNEI.

This clone was recorded once. The chain joins TRBV28 to TRBJ1-5; D is undetermined. From germline, CDR1 is MDHEN and CDR2 SYDVKM. Trimming left V 2 bases short and J 6 bases short, with 11 bases between. The CDR3 is 14 residues long. Here the CDR3 reads CASSLTRSGQPQHF. CDR3 DNA: TGTGCCAGCAGTTTAACAAGGAGTGGTCAGCCCCAGCATTTT.

This sequence joins TRBV7-2 and TRBJ2-5, with 7 positions matching TRBD2. There are 15 residues in the CDR3. Germline CDR1 is SGHTA and CDR2 is FQGNSA. Germline trimming cut 3 bases from V and 0 bases from J; bases unmatched to any gene: 4. For the CDR3, the DNA is TGTGCCAGCAGCTTCGGGGGGAGGCACCAAGAGACCCAGTACTTC. Translated: CASSFGGRHQETQYF.

The chain links TRBV15 to TRBJ2-1; maybe TRBD1 (6 bases). The ends were cut back, 3 bases at V and 5 bases at J, with 17 bases in the middle. The CDR3 is 16 residues long. Germline V gene lookup returns CDR1 LNHNV and CDR2 YYDKDF (reference sequence). The CDR3 bases are TGTGCCACCAGCAGCGACGGACAGAGCCGAAACAATGAGCAGTTCTTC. As protein: CATSSDGQSRNNEQFF.

The count of this clone is one. The chain links TRBV19 to TRBJ1-2; possibly TRBD1 for D (5 bases). The germline V gene encodes CDR1 LNHDA and CDR2 SQIVND (reference sequence). This CDR3 contains 15 residues. V dropped 7 bases and J dropped 8 bases, with 23 bases sitting between them. Written as DNA, the CDR3 is TGTGCCAGTACCATGAGTGGGGGGAGAAGAGAGGGCTACACCTTC. This codes for CASTMSGGRREGYTF.

The chain has TRBV28 and TRBJ2-1; 10 bases fit TRBD1. The germline CDR1 and CDR2 sequences are MDHEN and SYDVKM. CDR3 length: 16 residues. Germline trimming cut 1 base from V and 6 bases from J; bases unmatched to any gene: 6. DNA of the CDR3: TGTGCCAGCAGTTTATTACAGGGGGACAGGGGCAATGAGCAGTTCTTC. Translated: CASSLLQGDRGNEQFF.

This clone was found a few times. CDR3 DNA sequence: TGTGCCAGCAGCTGGACAGTTACGAACACTGAAGCTTTCTTT. Amino acids: CASSWTVTNTEAFF. The genes are TRBV11-2 and TRBJ1-1, with TRBD1 as a possible D gene (6 bases). The germline gives CDR1 SGHAT, CDR2 FQNNGV. The CDR3 runs 14 residues. V shed 4 bases and J shed 1 base, with 10 bases lying between them.

The chain carries TRBV7-2 and TRBJ1-5; no firm D call. There are 16 residues in the CDR3. V shed 5 bases and J shed 2 bases, with 16 bases lying between them. The germline CDR1 and CDR2 sequences are SGHTA and FQGNSA. CDR3 DNA sequence: TGTGCCAGCAGCCCCTCCGGCGGGGTAGGCAATCAGCCCCAGCATTTT. Translated, it gives CASSPSGGVGNQPQHF.

In this sample, this clone turned up many times. The chain employs TRBV28 and TRBJ1-2, with D unresolved. Germline V gene lookup returns CDR1 MDHEN and CDR2 SYDVKM. The CDR3 has 12 residues. Trimming removed 2 bases at V and 3 bases at J, with 4 bases between. The CDR3 is CASSLKHYGYTF. The CDR3 DNA sequence: TGTGCCAGCAGTTTAAAGCACTATGGCTACACCTTC.

The chain uses TRBV28 and TRBJ2-5; D is possibly TRBD1 (6 bases). The germline CDR1 and CDR2 sequences are MDHEN and SYDVKM. The CDR3 consists of 13 residues. Trimming removed 6 bases from V and 4 bases from J, with 12 bases in between. CDR3 sequence (DNA): TGTGCCAGCAGGCAGGGGAATAGAGAGACCCAGTACTTC. Amino acid sequence: CASRQGNRETQYF.

This rearrangement joins TRBV5-1 to TRBJ2-3, with 8 bases lining up with TRBD1. CDR1 is SGHRS and CDR2 is YFSETQ in the germline V gene. The CDR3 consists of 15 residues. Unmatched junction bases numbered 5, after V lost 1 base and J lost 4 bases. As DNA, the CDR3 is TGCGCCAGCAGCTTGTCCGGACAGGGAGCAGATACGCAGTATTTT. This sequence encodes CASSLSGQGADTQYF.

The gene calls are TRBV7-8 and TRBJ2-7; 9 nucleotides align to TRBD1. The CDR3 spans 14 residues. The J segment lost 4 bases and the V segment lost 4 bases, leaving 5 bases of the junction unmatched. CDR1 and CDR2 from the germline V gene are SGHVS and FQNEAQ. CDR3 in amino acids: CASSYPGQGYEQYF. CDR3 sequence (DNA): TGTGCCAGCAGCTACCCGGGACAGGGTTACGAGCAGTACTTC.

This clone has only a few counts. The rearrangement uses TRBV12-3 or TRBV12-4 and TRBJ2-2; no firm D call. Deletions cut 5 bases from V and 2 bases from J, with 6 bases between. The CDR3 runs to 13 residues. CDR3 region: CASSIHNTGELFF. CDR3 bases: TGTGCCAGCAGTATACACAACACCGGGGAGCTGTTTTTT.

The chain joins TRBV10-3 to TRBJ1-2, with a tentative D call TRBD1 (6 bases). The germline V gene encodes CDR1 ENHRY and CDR2 SYGVKD. The CDR3 totals 16 residues. Trimming took off 0 bases at V and 2 bases at J, with 13 bases between the two ends. The CDR3 DNA follows: TGTGCCATCAGTGAGTCCCAGACAGGTTTGAACTATGGCTACACCTTC. It specifies CAISESQTGLNYGYTF.

This clone has only one observation. The CDR3 loop reads CASSLRSTGFNEKLFF. Here the CDR3 DNA reads TGTGCCAGCAGCTTACGCTCGACAGGGTTTAATGAAAAACTGTTTTTT. The genes are TRBV3-1 (or the pseudogene TRBV3-2) and TRBJ1-4, with TRBD1 matching 7 bases. Germline V gene data show CDR1 as LGHDT and CDR2 as YNNKEL (reference sequence). Trimming took 5 bases from V and 4 from J; bases not matched to a gene: 10. The CDR3 runs to 16 residues.

The chain recombines TRBV7-9 with TRBJ1-2; D is unclear. V lost 1 base and J 4 bases, leaving 10 bases between the germline ends. This CDR3 comprises 14 residues. CDR1 and CDR2 from the germline V gene are SEHNR and FQNEAQ (reference sequence). CDR3 sequence (DNA): TGTGCCAGCAGCTTAGACTCCACAGTCTATGGCTACACCTTC. It is translated as CASSLDSTVYGYTF.

CDR3 loop: CASSIGLQGGNTIYF. CDR3 sequence (DNA): TGTGCCAGTAGTATTGGATTACAGGGCGGTAACACCATATATTTT. The rearrangement uses TRBV19 and TRBJ1-3; D possibly corresponds to TRBD1 (6 bases). This CDR3 has 15 residues. Germline loops: CDR1 LNHDA, CDR2 SQIVND (reference sequence). V was cut by 3 bases and J by 7 bases, with 16 bases left in between.